The 27 T cell receptor beta chains presented below share a single source sample, sequenced in a study of shared clonotypes between healthy human individuals. Sequenced by immunoSEQ multiplex PCR; TCRdb stores in-frame clones only, minus some. The sample includes about 490,000 clones, roughly four fifths seen only once; the top ten take 10% to 15%. The sequenced material came from PBMCs. The receptors were gathered from a woman in her thirties or forties in good health. Some clones in this sample may be carry-over from other donors' samples.

This chain connects TRBV29-1 to TRBJ2-2; D perhaps matches TRBD2 (5 bases). From germline, CDR1 is SQVTM and CDR2 ANQGSEA. This CDR3 is 17 amino acids long. V was pared by 0 bases and J by 2 bases, with 16 bases between. CDR3 sequence (DNA): TGCAGCGTTGAAGACAGGAAGGCTAGCCTCAACACCGGGGAGCTGTTTTTT. Translating gives CSVEDRKASLNTGELFF.

The chain combines TRBV6-1 with TRBJ2-7, with 11 bases matching TRBD2. This CDR3 comprises 16 residues. V lost 4 bases to trimming and J lost 0 bases; unmatched junction nucleotides: 5. Germline CDR1 is MNHNS and CDR2 is SASEGT. As DNA, the CDR3 is TGTGCCAGCAGTGCACTAGCGGGAGTCCTCTCCTACGAGCAGTACTTC. Translation: CASSALAGVLSYEQYF.

This chain connects TRBV5-1 to TRBJ2-7; possibly TRBD1 for D (6 bases). Looked up from germline, CDR1 is SGHRS and CDR2 is YFSETQ. This CDR3 is 14 amino acids long. V was clipped by 2 bases and J by 0 bases, with 9 bases between them. The CDR3 protein is CASSFLTGSYEQYF. CDR3 DNA sequence: TGCGCCAGCAGCTTCCTGACAGGCTCCTACGAGCAGTACTTC.

V usage is TRBV11-2 and J usage is TRBJ1-3, with TRBD1 as a possible D gene (5 bases). The germline V and J ends were trimmed by 3 bases and 0 bases, with 12 bases remaining between them. Germline V lookup: CDR1 SGHAT, CDR2 FQNNGV. The CDR3 is 16 amino acids. CDR3 in DNA: TGTGCCAGCAGCTTGACCCCGGACATCTCTGGAAACACCATATATTTT. Residues: CASSLTPDISGNTIYF. Drawing the rest from reference TRBV11-2 and TRBJ1-3, the complete variable domain is EAGVAQSPRYKIIEKRQSVAFWCNPISGHATLYWYQQILGQGPKLLIQFQNNGVVDDSQLPKDRFSAERLKGVDSTLKIQPAKLEDSAVYLCASSLTPDISGNTIYFGEGSWLTVV.

The V gene is TRBV5-1, the J gene TRBJ2-7; 10 bases are a match to TRBD2. V trimming: 6 bases; J trimming: 7 bases; junction bases outside the gene matches: 7. Germline V gene data show CDR1 as SGHRS and CDR2 as YFSETQ. CDR3 length: 13 amino acids. The CDR3 spells CASTRLAGGEQYF. The CDR3 DNA reads as TGCGCCAGCACCCGACTAGCGGGCGGTGAGCAGTACTTC.

The rearrangement joins TRBV30 to TRBJ1-1; 8 bases map to TRBD1. Germline CDR1 reads GTSNPN; CDR2 reads SVGIG (reference sequence). The CDR3 loop spans 12 amino acids. V lost 4 bases, J lost 6 bases, and 4 bases stayed unmatched. DNA for the CDR3: TGTGCCTGGATAGGACAGGGCTCTGAAGCTTTCTTT. Translated: CAWIGQGSEAFF.

The CDR3 nucleotides are TGTGCCAGCAGCCAAGCAGCAGGGTGGGGCTACACCTTC. Amino acids: CASSQAAGWGYTF. The chain joins TRBV14 to TRBJ1-2; a weak D match, TRBD1 (5 bases). CDR1 is SGHDN, CDR2 FVKESK, per germline. The CDR3 totals 13 residues. The V end was cut by 1 base, the J end by 8 bases, with 11 bases between.

This clone was detected only once. The J gene is TRBJ2-3, the V gene TRBV5-6, with 9 positions matching TRBD2. The germline CDR1 and CDR2 sequences are SGHDT and YYEEEE. J gave up 2 bases and V 1 base, and 5 bases lay outside the gene matches. The CDR3 has 16 amino acids. The CDR3 protein is CASSLRAGGTTDTQYF. The CDR3 DNA sequence: TGTGCCAGCAGCTTGAGGGCGGGAGGGACCACAGATACGCAGTATTTT.

This rearrangement joins TRBV5-8 to TRBJ2-7; D not certain. The CDR3 is made up of 17 amino acids. Between the trimmed V and J ends, which lost 4 bases and 3 bases, there was a span of 23 bases. Germline loops: CDR1 SGHTS, CDR2 YDEGEE. The CDR3 here is CASSLYYQDGKGYEQYF. The CDR3 DNA sequence: TGTGCCAGCAGCCTCTATTACCAGGATGGCAAGGGCTACGAGCAGTACTTC.

The chain uses TRBV11-2 and TRBJ2-7, with 9 positions matching TRBD2. The V segment lost 5 bases and the J segment 6 bases; nucleotides outside the gene matches: 5. Germline CDR1 reads SGHAT; CDR2 reads FQNNGV. There are 13 residues in the CDR3. This chain's CDR3 is CASSQGLASEQYF. The CDR3 DNA sequence: TGTGCCAGCAGCCAGGGACTAGCAAGCGAGCAGTACTTC.

The rearrangement uses TRBV5-4 and TRBJ1-5, with 8 positions matching TRBD1. V lost 4 bases to trimming and J lost 6 bases; unmatched junction nucleotides: 15. Per germline, CDR1 SGHNT and CDR2 YYREEE (reference sequence). CDR3 length equals 17 residues. This chain's CDR3 is CASSHGIAGQEGQPQHF. CDR3 nucleotide sequence: TGTGCCAGCAGCCATGGTATTGCGGGACAGGAGGGTCAGCCCCAGCATTTT.

This sequence joins TRBV7-7 and TRBJ2-3, with 7 positions matching TRBD2. Germline assignment: CDR1 SSHAT and CDR2 FNYEAQ (reference sequence). The CDR3 has 15 amino acids. J lost 5 bases, V lost 1 base, and 6 bases had no gene match. The CDR3 DNA sequence: TGTGCCAGCAGCTTAGGTCTAGCGGTTGGAGATACGCAGTATTTT. It encodes CASSLGLAVGDTQYF.

This clone has just a few counts. The chain uses TRBV28 and TRBJ2-3; D not certain. V lost 1 base and J lost 3, with 11 bases in between. Germline V gene data show CDR1 as MDHEN and CDR2 as SYDVKM. This CDR3 has 15 amino acids. For the CDR3, the DNA is TGTGCCAGCAGTTTATCAGATGTGGCGACAGATACGCAGTATTTT. Translating it yields CASSLSDVATDTQYF.

V and J are TRBV21-1 and TRBJ2-7. TRBV21-1 is noted as a pseudogene. The CDR3 has 17 residues. The CDR3 sequence: CASSKAQHGNHLYEQYF. DNA of the CDR3: TGTGCCAGCAGCAAAGCGCAACACGGCAACCACCTTTACGAGCAGTACTTC.

The rearrangement uses TRBV25-1 and TRBJ2-1; possibly TRBD2 for D (5 bases). CDR3 length equals 12 residues. V gave up 8 bases and J gave up 4 bases, with 9 bases separating them. The germline V gene encodes CDR1 MGHDK and CDR2 SYGVNS. The CDR3 reads CASRPGYNEQFF. For the CDR3, the DNA is TGTGCCAGCCGACCGGGATACAATGAGCAGTTCTTC.

The chain carries TRBV7-9 and TRBJ1-2; D is unclear. This CDR3 comprises 13 residues. CDR1 and CDR2 (germline): SEHNR, FQNEAQ (reference sequence). V lost 3 bases, J lost 5 bases, and 10 bases lay in between. CDR3 sequence reads: CASSFIVDYGYTF. The CDR3 DNA reads TGTGCCAGCAGCTTTATCGTGGATTATGGCTACACCTTC.

This clone appeared a single time. The DNA of the CDR3 is TGTGCCTCCGGGGGGAGGGGCGCGGATACGCAGTATTTT. Translating gives CASGGRGADTQYF. The V call is TRBV2, the J call TRBJ2-3, with 7 positions matching TRBD2. The CDR3 consists of 13 residues. The germline V gene encodes CDR1 SNHLY and CDR2 FYNNEI. V lost 11 bases, J lost 6 bases, and 11 bases stayed unmatched.

The chain couples TRBV2 to TRBJ1-4, with 7 nucleotides matching TRBD1. The germline V gene has CDR1 SNHLY and CDR2 FYNNEI. The CDR3 runs 14 residues. V was pared by 5 bases and J by 2 bases, with 2 bases of the junction left unmatched. CDR3 loop: CASSSRGTNEKLFF. The CDR3 coding sequence is TGTGCCAGCAGTTCCAGGGGGACTAATGAAAAACTGTTTTTT. Complete variable domain (other parts from reference TRBV2 and TRBJ1-4): EPEVTQTPSHQVTQMGQEVILRCVPISNHLYFYWYRQILGQKVEFLVSFYNNEISEKSEIFDDQFSVERPDGSNFTLKIRSTKLEDSAMYFCASSSRGTNEKLFFGSGTQLSVL.

This clone was observed many times. The rearrangement links TRBV5-4 to TRBJ1-3; D gene uncertain. The germline V gene has CDR1 SGHNT and CDR2 YYREEE (reference sequence). The CDR3 is made up of 12 amino acids. Trimming stripped 1 base from V and 4 bases from J, with 3 bases between. The CDR3 DNA follows: TGTGCCAGCAGCTTGTGGGGAAACACCATATATTTT. Its protein product is CASSLWGNTIYF.

The chain joins TRBV19 to TRBJ2-5, with a tentative D call TRBD1 (5 bases). V lost 2 bases and J 5 bases, leaving 15 bases between the germline ends. Germline CDR1 reads LNHDA; CDR2 reads SQIVND (reference sequence). The CDR3 extends over 15 amino acids. The CDR3 sequence is CASSIFSAGQETQYF. DNA of the CDR3: TGTGCCAGTAGTATATTTTCGGCAGGGCAGGAGACCCAGTACTTC.

This chain connects TRBV11-3 to TRBJ2-7; D call uncertain. V was shortened by 0 bases and J by 2 bases, with 5 bases between the two germline ends. Germline CDR1 is SGHNT and CDR2 is YENEEA. The CDR3 is 13 residues long. CDR3 protein: CASSLEGTYEQYF. The DNA for the CDR3 is TGTGCCAGCAGCTTAGAAGGTACCTACGAGCAGTACTTC.

In its sample, this clone was seen once. The V and J genes are TRBV5-1 and TRBJ2-1; TRBD1 aligns across 9 bases. CDR3 length: 15 amino acids. The germline CDR1 and CDR2 sequences are SGHRS and YFSETQ. V lost 0 bases and J lost 7; bases outside the gene matches: 5. CDR3 amino acids: CASSLEDRGGNEQFF. The CDR3 DNA sequence: TGCGCCAGCAGCTTGGAGGACAGGGGTGGTAATGAGCAGTTCTTC.

This clone was detected many times. This sample includes further DNA sequences coding for the same CDR3. This sequence joins TRBV10-3 and TRBJ1-2; 8 nucleotides match TRBD1. Germline V gene sequence: CDR1 ENHRY, CDR2 SYGVKD. V shed 5 bases and J 1 base; nucleotides not matched to a gene: 3. The CDR3 contains 14 residues. CDR3 in DNA: TGTGCCATCAGTTTAACAGGGGGTAACTATGGCTACACCTTC. Its protein is CAISLTGGNYGYTF.

In the case of this clone: A much larger clonotype is one base distant, so this may be a read error. V usage is TRBV28 and J usage is TRBJ2-1, with TRBD2 matching over 10 bases. Losses at the gene ends were 5 bases for V and 4 bases for J; bases not matched to a gene: 5. The CDR3 totals 15 residues. Germline V gives CDR1 MDHEN, CDR2 SYDVKM. The CDR3 bases are TGTGCCAGCAGTCCCCGGACTAGCGGATACAATGAGCAGTTCTTC. Its protein is CASSPRTSGYNEQFF.

The V gene is TRBV7-2, the J gene TRBJ1-2; 8 bases fit TRBD1. Trimming cost V 5 bases and J 3 bases; bases outside gene matches: 8. The germline gives CDR1 SGHTA, CDR2 FQGNSA. This CDR3 comprises 15 residues. CDR3 bases: TGTGCCAGCAGCCGAACCGGGACAGGCTACTATGGCTACACCTTC. Translation: CASSRTGTGYYGYTF.

V and J are TRBV19 and TRBJ2-3, with D perhaps matching TRBD2 (6 bases). The CDR3 is 16 residues long. V lost 6 bases, J lost 0 bases, and 16 bases lay in between. Per the germline V gene, CDR1 is LNHDA and CDR2 is SQIVND (reference sequence). The CDR3 loop is CASSATWDWSTDTQYF. As DNA, the CDR3 is TGTGCCAGTAGCGCTACATGGGACTGGAGCACAGATACGCAGTATTTT.

The chain recombines TRBV4-1 with TRBJ1-1; the D is unclear. CDR1 and CDR2 from the germline V gene are MGHRA and YSYEKL. There are 17 residues in the CDR3. Trimming removed 3 bases at V and 6 bases at J, with 23 bases between. The CDR3 coding sequence is TGCGCCAGCAGCCAGGGGTCCGGACGGGTGATTGATCCTGAAGCTTTCTTT. It specifies CASSQGSGRVIDPEAFF.